This T cell receptor (beta chain) was identified during a study of blood T cell repertoires in COVID-19. The overall study: PBMCs, B-cell-depleted T cells, or T cells were the source of the cDNA or gDNA that made up the material.

This table comes from immunoSEQ multiplex PCR, and its TCRdb copy is limited to in-frame clones, with some not included. The sample carries around 200,000 clones, more than 75% recorded once. This clone was found a few times. This receptor was identified in a man aged 45 to 65 with acute or convalescent COVID-19. Source material: peripheral blood.

CDR3 loop: CASSPRTGSYEQYF. In nucleotides, the CDR3 is TGTGCCAGCAGCCCCCGGACAGGCTCCTACGAGCAGTACTTC. J is TRBJ2-7 and V is TRBV7-7; 7 nucleotides line up with TRBD1. With 5 bases clipped from V and 0 bases from J, the junction kept 4 bases outside the gene matches. CDR3 length equals 14 residues. Germline V gives CDR1 SSHAT, CDR2 FNYEAQ (reference sequence). Filled out from reference TRBV7-7 and TRBJ2-7, the complete variable domain reads GAGVSQSPRYKVTKRGQDVTLRCDPISSHATLYWYQQALGQGPEFLTYFNYEAQPDKSGLPSDRFSAERPEGSISTLTIQRTEQRDSAMYRCASSPRTGSYEQYFGPGTRLTVT.